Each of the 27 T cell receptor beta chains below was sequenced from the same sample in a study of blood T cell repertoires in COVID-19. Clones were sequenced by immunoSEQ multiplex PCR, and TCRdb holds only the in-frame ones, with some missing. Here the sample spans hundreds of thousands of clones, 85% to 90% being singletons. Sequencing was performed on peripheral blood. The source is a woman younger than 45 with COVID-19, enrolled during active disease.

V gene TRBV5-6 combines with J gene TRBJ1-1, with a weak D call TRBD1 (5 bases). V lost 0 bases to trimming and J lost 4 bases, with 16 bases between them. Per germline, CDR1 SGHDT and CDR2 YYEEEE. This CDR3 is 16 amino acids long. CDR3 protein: CASSLAGSAGGTEAFF. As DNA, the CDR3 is TGTGCCAGCAGCTTGGCCGGGAGCGCTGGGGGCACTGAAGCTTTCTTT.

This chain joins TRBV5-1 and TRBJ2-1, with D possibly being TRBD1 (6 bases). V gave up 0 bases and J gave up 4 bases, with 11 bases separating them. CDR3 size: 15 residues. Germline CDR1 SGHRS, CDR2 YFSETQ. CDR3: CASSLGQGTYNEQFF. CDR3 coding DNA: TGCGCCAGCAGCTTGGGTCAGGGGACGTACAATGAGCAGTTCTTC.

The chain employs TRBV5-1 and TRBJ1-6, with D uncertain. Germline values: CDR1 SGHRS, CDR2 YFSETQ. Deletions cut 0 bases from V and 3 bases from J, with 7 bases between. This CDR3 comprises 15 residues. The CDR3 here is CASSLEQSYNSPLHF. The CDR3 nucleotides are TGCGCCAGCAGCTTGGAACAGAGCTATAATTCACCCCTCCACTTT.

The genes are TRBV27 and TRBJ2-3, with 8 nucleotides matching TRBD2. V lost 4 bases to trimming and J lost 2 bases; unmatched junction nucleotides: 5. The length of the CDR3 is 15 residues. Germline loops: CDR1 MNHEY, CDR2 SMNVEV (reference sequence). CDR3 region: CASSYGGGITDTQYF. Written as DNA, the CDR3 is TGTGCCAGCAGTTATGGCGGGGGGATCACAGATACGCAGTATTTT.

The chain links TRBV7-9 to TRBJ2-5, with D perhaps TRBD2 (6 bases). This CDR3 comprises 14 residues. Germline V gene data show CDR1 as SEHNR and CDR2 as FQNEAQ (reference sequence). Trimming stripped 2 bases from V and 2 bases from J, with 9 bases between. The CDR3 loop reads CASSLWGTQETQYF. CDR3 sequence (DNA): TGTGCCAGCAGCTTATGGGGGACTCAAGAGACCCAGTACTTC.

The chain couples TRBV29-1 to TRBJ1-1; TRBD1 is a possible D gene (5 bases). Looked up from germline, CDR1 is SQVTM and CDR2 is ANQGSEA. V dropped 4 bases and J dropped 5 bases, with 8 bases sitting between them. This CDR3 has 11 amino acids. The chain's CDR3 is CSVARVTEAFF. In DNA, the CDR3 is TGCAGCGTTGCCAGGGTTACTGAAGCTTTCTTT. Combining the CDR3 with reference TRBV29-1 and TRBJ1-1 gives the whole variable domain SAVISQKPSRDICQRGTSLTIQCQVDSQVTMMFWYRQQPGQSLTLIATANQGSEATYESGFVIDKFPISRPNLTFSTLTVSNMSPEDSSIYLCSVARVTEAFFGQGTRLTVV.

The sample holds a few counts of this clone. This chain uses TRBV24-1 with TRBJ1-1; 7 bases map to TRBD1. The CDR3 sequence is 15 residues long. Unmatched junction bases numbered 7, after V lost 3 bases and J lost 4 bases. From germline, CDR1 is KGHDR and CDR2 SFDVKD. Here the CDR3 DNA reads TGTGCCACCAGTGATCCAAGACAGGGAGGCACTGAAGCTTTCTTT. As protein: CATSDPRQGGTEAFF.

CDR3 coding DNA: TGTGCCACCCCTCACGGCAGGGGCCTCCCACACGAGCAGTACTTC. The encoded protein is CATPHGRGLPHEQYF. This chain connects TRBV10-3 to TRBJ2-7; D may be TRBD1 (6 bases). Germline CDR1 reads ENHRY; CDR2 reads SYGVKD. The length of the CDR3 is 15 residues. Between the trimmed V and J ends, which lost 10 bases and 5 bases, there was a span of 24 bases.

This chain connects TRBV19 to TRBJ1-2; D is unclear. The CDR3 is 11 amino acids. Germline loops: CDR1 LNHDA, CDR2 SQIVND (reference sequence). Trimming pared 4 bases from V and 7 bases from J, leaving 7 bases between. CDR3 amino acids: CASSNYGGYTF. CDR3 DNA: TGTGCCAGTAGTAACTACGGTGGCTACACCTTC.

The CDR3 sequence: CASSVEGVGNTEAFF. CDR3 coding DNA: TGTGCCAGCAGCGTAGAGGGGGTGGGGAACACTGAAGCTTTCTTT. The chain combines TRBV9 with TRBJ1-1; D possibly corresponds to TRBD1 (6 bases). With 0 bases removed from V and 1 base from J, the gap between germline ends came to 10 bases. Per germline, CDR1 SGDLS and CDR2 YYNGEE. The CDR3 is 15 amino acids.

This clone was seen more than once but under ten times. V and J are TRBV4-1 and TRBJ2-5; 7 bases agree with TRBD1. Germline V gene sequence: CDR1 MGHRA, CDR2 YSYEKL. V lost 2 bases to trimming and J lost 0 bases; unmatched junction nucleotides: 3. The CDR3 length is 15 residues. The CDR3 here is CASSQWTGNQETQYF. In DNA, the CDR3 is TGCGCCAGCAGCCAATGGACAGGCAACCAAGAGACCCAGTACTTC.

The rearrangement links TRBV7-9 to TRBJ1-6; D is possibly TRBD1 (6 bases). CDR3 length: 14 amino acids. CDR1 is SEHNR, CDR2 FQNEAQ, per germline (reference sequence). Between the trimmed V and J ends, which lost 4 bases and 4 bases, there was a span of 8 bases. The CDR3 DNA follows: TGTGCCAGCAGCTATACAGGGTATAATTCACCCCTCCACTTT. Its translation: CASSYTGYNSPLHF.

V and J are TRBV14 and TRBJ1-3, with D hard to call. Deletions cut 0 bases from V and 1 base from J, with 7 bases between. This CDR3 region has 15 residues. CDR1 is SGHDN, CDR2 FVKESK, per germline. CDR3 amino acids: CASSQESLSGNTIYF. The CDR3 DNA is TGTGCCAGCAGCCAAGAATCCTTATCTGGAAACACCATATATTTT.

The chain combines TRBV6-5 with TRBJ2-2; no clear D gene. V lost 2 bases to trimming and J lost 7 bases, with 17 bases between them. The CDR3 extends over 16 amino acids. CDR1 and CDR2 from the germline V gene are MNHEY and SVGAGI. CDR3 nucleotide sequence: TGTGCCAGCAGTTACGGAACACCGGTGAGAGGCGGGGAGCTGTTTTTT. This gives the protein CASSYGTPVRGGELFF.

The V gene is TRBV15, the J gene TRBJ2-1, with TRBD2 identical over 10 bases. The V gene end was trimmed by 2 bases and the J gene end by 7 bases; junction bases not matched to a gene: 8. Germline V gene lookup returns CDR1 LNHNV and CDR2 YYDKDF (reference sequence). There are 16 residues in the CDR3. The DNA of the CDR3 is TGTGCCACCAGCAGACGCCACCTAGCGGGGGTAAATGAGCAGTTCTTC. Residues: CATSRRHLAGVNEQFF.

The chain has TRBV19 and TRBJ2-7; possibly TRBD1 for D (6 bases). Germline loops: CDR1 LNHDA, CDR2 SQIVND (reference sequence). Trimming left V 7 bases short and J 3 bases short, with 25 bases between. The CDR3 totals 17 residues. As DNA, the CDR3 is TGTGCCAGTATCCCCCAAACAGCTTCAGGGGCCGGCTACGAGCAGTACTTC. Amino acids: CASIPQTASGAGYEQYF. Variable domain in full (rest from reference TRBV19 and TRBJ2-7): DGGITQSPKYLFRKEGQNVTLSCEQNLNHDAMYWYRQDPGQGLRLIYYSQIVNDFQKGDIAEGYSVSREKKESFPLTVTSAQKNPTAFYLCASIPQTASGAGYEQYFGPGTRLTVT.

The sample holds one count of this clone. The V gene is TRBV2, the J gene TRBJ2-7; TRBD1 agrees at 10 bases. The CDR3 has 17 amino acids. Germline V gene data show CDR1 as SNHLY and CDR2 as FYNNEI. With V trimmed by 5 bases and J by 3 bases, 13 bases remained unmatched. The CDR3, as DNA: TGTGCCAGCAGTCCTTCTAGACAGGGGGCGATTTACTACGAGCAGTACTTC. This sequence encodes CASSPSRQGAIYYEQYF.

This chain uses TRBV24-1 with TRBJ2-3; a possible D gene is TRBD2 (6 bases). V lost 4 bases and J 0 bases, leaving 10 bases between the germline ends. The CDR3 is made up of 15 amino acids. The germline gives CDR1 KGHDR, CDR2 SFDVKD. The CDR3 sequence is CATSETSTSTDTQYF. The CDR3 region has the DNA TGTGCCACCAGTGAAACTAGCACTAGCACAGATACGCAGTATTTT.

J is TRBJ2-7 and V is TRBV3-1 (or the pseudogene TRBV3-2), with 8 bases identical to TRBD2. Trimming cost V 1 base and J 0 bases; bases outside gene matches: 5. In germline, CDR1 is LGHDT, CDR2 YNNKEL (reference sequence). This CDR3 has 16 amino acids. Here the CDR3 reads CASSQAPGGSSYEQYF. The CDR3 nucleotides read TGTGCCAGCAGCCAAGCTCCGGGGGGGAGCTCCTACGAGCAGTACTTC.

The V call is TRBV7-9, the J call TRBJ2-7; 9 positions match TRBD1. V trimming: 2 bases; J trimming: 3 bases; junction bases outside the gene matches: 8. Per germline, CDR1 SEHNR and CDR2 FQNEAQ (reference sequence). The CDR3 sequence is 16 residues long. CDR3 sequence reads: CASSLLTGDRVYEQYF. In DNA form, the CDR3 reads TGTGCCAGCAGCTTACTGACGGGGGACAGGGTCTACGAGCAGTACTTC.

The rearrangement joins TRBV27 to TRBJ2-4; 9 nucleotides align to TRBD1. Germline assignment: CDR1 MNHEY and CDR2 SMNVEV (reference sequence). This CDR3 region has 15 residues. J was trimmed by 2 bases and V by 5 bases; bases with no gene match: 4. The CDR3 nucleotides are TGTGCCAGCAGTCCGGGACAGGGATCCAAAAACATTCAGTACTTC. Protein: CASSPGQGSKNIQYF.

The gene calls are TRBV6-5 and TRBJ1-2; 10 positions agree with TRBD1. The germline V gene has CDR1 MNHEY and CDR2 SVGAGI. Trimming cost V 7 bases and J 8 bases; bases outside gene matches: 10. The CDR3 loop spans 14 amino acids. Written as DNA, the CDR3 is TGTGCCAGCACTCCGGGACAGGGGTTTTACGGCTACACCTTC. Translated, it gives CASTPGQGFYGYTF.

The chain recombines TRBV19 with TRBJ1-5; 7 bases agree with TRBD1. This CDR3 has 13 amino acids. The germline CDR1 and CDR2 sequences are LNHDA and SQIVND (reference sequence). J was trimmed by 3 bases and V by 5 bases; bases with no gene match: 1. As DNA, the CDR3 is TGTGCCAGTAGTGACAGGGCCAATCAGCCCCAGCATTTT. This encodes CASSDRANQPQHF.

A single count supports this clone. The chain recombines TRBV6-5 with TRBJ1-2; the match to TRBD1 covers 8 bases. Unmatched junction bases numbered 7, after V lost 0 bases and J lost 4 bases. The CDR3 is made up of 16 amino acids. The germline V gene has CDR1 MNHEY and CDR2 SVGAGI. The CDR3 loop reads CASSYSETGVGYGYTF. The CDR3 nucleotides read TGTGCCAGCAGTTACTCAGAGACAGGGGTGGGCTATGGCTACACCTTC.

CDR3 loop: CASKWAQAFYGYTF. CDR3 sequence (DNA): TGTGCCAGCAAATGGGCACAGGCCTTCTATGGCTACACCTTC. This chain connects TRBV28 to TRBJ1-2; maybe TRBD1 (5 bases). Trimming left V 7 bases short and J 4 bases short, with 16 bases between. Germline V gives CDR1 MDHEN, CDR2 SYDVKM. CDR3 length: 14 residues.

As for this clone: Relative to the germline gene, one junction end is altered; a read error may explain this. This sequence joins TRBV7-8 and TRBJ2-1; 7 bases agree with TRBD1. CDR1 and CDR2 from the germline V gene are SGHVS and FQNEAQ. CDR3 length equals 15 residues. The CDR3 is CASSLVTGSSNEQFF. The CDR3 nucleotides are TGTGCCAGCAGCTTAGTGACAGGGTCCTCCAATGAGCAGTTCTTC.

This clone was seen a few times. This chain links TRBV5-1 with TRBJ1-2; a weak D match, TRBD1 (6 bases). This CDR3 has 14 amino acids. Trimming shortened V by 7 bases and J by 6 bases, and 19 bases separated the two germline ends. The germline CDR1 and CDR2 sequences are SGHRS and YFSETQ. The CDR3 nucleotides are TGCGCCAGCCTGCCCACGGACAGTGGGGATGGCTACACCTTC. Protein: CASLPTDSGDGYTF.